This is a list of T cell receptor beta chains from one sample in a study of brain metastases from non-small cell lung cancer. Sequenced by immunoSEQ multiplex PCR; TCRdb stores in-frame clones only, minus some. The data hold roughly 15,000 clones, with about four fifths observed a single time. Sequencing input: primary lung tumor tissue. These TCRs come from a donor at least 40 years old with non-small cell lung cancer. Each CDR3 is given with its conserved first and last residue. D genes are given only for firm matches. Size tells how often a clone was seen (once, few, many) or the class of an expanded clone, and some rows leave it out.

J	size	V	D	length	CDR3	DNA
TRBJ1-2	.	TRBV11-3	.	13	CASSHHGGGGYTF	TGTGCCAGCAGCCACCACGGGGGCGGTGGCTACACCTTC
TRBJ1-1	.	TRBV6-5	.	14	CASSYQATNTEAFF	TGTGCCAGCAGTTACCAGGCGACGAACACTGAAGCTTTCTTT
TRBJ1-1	.	TRBV10-3	.	14	CATRRGYRRAEAFF	TGTGCCACACGGCGGGGGTATAGGCGCGCTGAAGCTTTCTTT
TRBJ1-1	.	TRBV14	TRBD1	16	CASSPLTYRGSTEAFF	TGTGCCAGCAGCCCCCTCACCTACAGGGGAAGCACTGAAGCTTTCTTT
TRBJ2-2	.	TRBV7-6	.	17	CASSLRGSRGTTGELFF	TGTGCCAGCAGCTTAAGGGGTTCGCGCGGAACCACCGGGGAGCTGTTTTTT
TRBJ2-1	.	TRBV5-1	TRBD2	15	CASRVQPRGDNEQFF	TGCGCCAGCAGAGTACAGCCTCGGGGGGACAATGAGCAGTTCTTC
TRBJ2-7	.	TRBV10-3	.	14	CAISGTLDGYEQYF	TGTGCCATCAGTGGTACTCTAGACGGCTACGAGCAGTACTTC
TRBJ2-3	few	TRBV12-3/TRBV12-4	.	11	CASRSINTQYF	TGTGCCAGCAGGTCAATCAATACGCAGTATTTT
TRBJ2-7	.	TRBV5-5	.	13	CASSLYVDYEQYF	TGTGCCAGCAGCTTATACGTTGACTACGAGCAGTACTTC
TRBJ2-7	.	TRBV6-2/TRBV6-3	.	11	CVSSYSWEQYF	TGTGTCAGCAGTTATTCCTGGGAGCAGTACTTC
TRBJ1-5	.	TRBV7-2	.	14	CASSSDGINQPQHF	TGTGCCAGCAGCTCGGACGGAATCAATCAGCCCCAGCATTTT
TRBJ2-6	.	TRBV30	TRBD1	16	CAWRGTGQFWANVLTF	TGTGCCTGGAGGGGGACAGGGCAGTTCTGGGCCAACGTCCTGACTTTC
TRBJ1-5	.	TRBV12-3/TRBV12-4	.	13	CASSLGGSQPQHF	TGTGCCAGCAGTTTAGGAGGGAGTCAGCCCCAGCATTTT
TRBJ1-1	.	TRBV2	.	13	CASRRAANTEAFF	TGTGCCAGCAGAAGGGCGGCGAACACTGAAGCTTTCTTT
TRBJ1-3	.	TRBV5-4	TRBD1	15	CASSLQGLPGNTIYF	TGTGCCAGCAGCTTACAGGGGCTCCCTGGAAACACCATATATTTT
TRBJ1-6	.	TRBV7-2	.	14	CASSLRVGGSPLHF	TGTGCCAGCAGCTTAAGGGTGGGGGGATCACCCCTCCACTTT
TRBJ1-1	few	TRBV14	TRBD1	16	CASSQLLQGAGTEAFF	TGTGCCAGCAGCCAATTATTACAGGGGGCCGGCACTGAAGCTTTCTTT
TRBJ1-2	once	TRBV5-1	TRBD1	16	CASSVSPGQRSHGYTF	TGCGCCAGCAGCGTCAGCCCGGGACAGAGATCGCATGGCTACACCTTC
TRBJ2-5	.	TRBV6-5	.	14	CASSLRTSQETQYF	TGTGCCAGCAGTCTCCGGACATCCCAAGAGACCCAGTACTTC
TRBJ2-3	.	TRBV24-1	.	16	CATSDLLGESTDTQYF	TGTGCCACCAGTGATTTGTTAGGGGAAAGCACAGATACGCAGTATTTT
TRBJ1-4	.	TRBV5-1	.	14	CASSPRVADEKLFF	TGCGCCAGCAGCCCACGGGTTGCCGATGAAAAACTGTTTTTT
TRBJ1-2	.	TRBV19	.	15	CASKQKAGSGYGYTF	TGTGCCAGTAAGCAGAAGGCAGGGTCGGGCTATGGCTACACCTTC
TRBJ2-7	.	TRBV2	TRBD2	13	CASSGGSWDEQYF	TGTGCCAGCAGCGGGGGGTCTTGGGACGAGCAGTACTTC
TRBJ1-5	.	TRBV3-1/TRBV3-2	.	11	CASSQGGPQHF	TGTGCCAGCAGCCAAGGCGGGCCCCAGCATTTT
TRBJ2-7	.	TRBV6-2/TRBV6-3	TRBD2	14	CASSQRGGYDEQYF	TGTGCCAGCAGTCAGCGGGGGGGCTACGACGAGCAGTACTTC
TRBJ1-2	few	TRBV12-2	.	12	CASPPSDYGYTF	TGTGCAAGTCCCCCGTCAGACTATGGCTACACCTTC
TRBJ2-1	.	TRBV4-3	.	16	CASSPFTGLDNNEQFF	TGCGCCAGCAGCCCATTTACAGGGTTGGACAACAATGAGCAGTTCTTC
TRBJ2-1	once	TRBV11-1	TRBD1	15	CASSTGTGRENEQFF	TGTGCCAGCAGCACTGGGACAGGTAGGGAGAATGAGCAGTTCTTC
TRBJ1-1	.	TRBV6-5	.	13	CASTVPGGAKPFF	TGTGCCAGCACTGTTCCCGGGGGCGCTAAACCTTTCTTT
TRBJ1-1	.	TRBV20-1	.	11	CSATGPLEAFF	TGCAGTGCTACAGGGCCCCTAGAAGCTTTCTTT
TRBJ1-2	.	TRBV25-1	.	13	CASRYGSNYGYTF	TGTGCCAGCCGTTACGGCAGCAACTATGGCTACACCTTC
TRBJ2-5	.	TRBV15	TRBD2	15	CATNRDREGIETQYF	TGTGCCACCAACAGAGATAGGGAGGGAATAGAGACCCAATACTTC
TRBJ2-2	.	TRBV7-9	.	13	CASRGADTGELFF	TGTGCCAGCCGGGGGGCGGACACCGGGGAGCTGTTTTTT
TRBJ1-1	.	TRBV4-2	.	16	CASSQEANRANTEAFF	TGTGCCAGCAGCCAAGAGGCCAACAGAGCGAACACTGAAGCTTTCTTT
TRBJ1-3	.	TRBV27	.	15	CASSLGGSSGNTIYF	TGTGCCAGCAGTTTAGGGGGAAGCTCTGGAAACACCATATATTTT
TRBJ1-3	.	TRBV6-1	.	15	CASSDPDRSGNTIYF	TGTGCCAGCAGTGACCCGGACAGATCTGGAAACACCATATATTTT
TRBJ1-2	.	TRBV5-6	.	14	CASSFDRFYYGYTF	TGTGCCAGCAGCTTCGACAGGTTCTACTATGGCTACACCTTC
TRBJ1-6	.	TRBV2	TRBD1	15	CASRQGLEGNSPLHF	TGTGCCAGCAGACAGGGGTTAGAGGGTAATTCACCCCTCCACTTT
TRBJ1-1	.	TRBV7-9	.	12	CASSLGGLEAFF	TGTGCCAGCAGCTTAGGAGGCCTAGAAGCTTTCTTT
TRBJ2-1	.	TRBV7-3	.	17	CASSLRSGVLTYNEQFF	TGTGCCAGCAGCTTAAGATCGGGTGTACTTACCTACAATGAGCAGTTCTTC
TRBJ2-3	.	TRBV25-1	TRBD2	14	CASSDSSGGHTQYF	TGTGCCAGCAGTGATAGTAGCGGGGGACATACGCAGTATTTT
TRBJ1-5	.	TRBV30	.	13	CAWSVTGNQPQHF	TGTGCCTGGAGTGTTACAGGGAATCAGCCCCAGCATTTT
TRBJ2-7	.	TRBV12-3/TRBV12-4	TRBD1	13	CASSPGQGRRQYF	TGTGCCAGCAGCCCAGGACAGGGGAGAAGGCAGTACTTC
TRBJ2-7	.	TRBV9	.	15	CASSAGYREGYEQYF	TGTGCCAGCAGCGCAGGCTACAGGGAGGGGTACGAGCAGTACTTC
TRBJ2-2	.	TRBV7-3	.	15	CASSRRGIGTGELFF	TGTGCCAGCAGCCGTCGGGGGATCGGGACCGGGGAGCTGTTTTTT
TRBJ1-6	few	TRBV6-5	.	14	CASSPGQKNSPLHF	TGTGCCAGCAGCCCCGGCCAGAAGAATTCACCCCTCCACTTT
TRBJ1-1	.	TRBV4-3	TRBD1	14	CASSQGQLNTEAFF	TGCGCCAGCAGCCAGGGACAGCTGAACACTGAAGCTTTCTTT
TRBJ1-6	.	TRBV3-1/TRBV3-2	.	14	CASSQSGNNSPLHF	TGTGCCAGCAGCCAATCCGGTAATAATTCACCCCTCCACTTT